This T cell receptor (beta chain) emerged from a study of blood T cell repertoires in COVID-19. Across the study: Nucleic acid was either cDNA or gDNA, and it came from T cells, B-cell-depleted T cells, or PBMCs.

Original analysis: Reference gene primer amplification in the assay estimated nucleated cell counts. The repertoire was sequenced with immunoSEQ multiplex PCR; TCRdb's copy has only in-frame clones and lacks some. The DNA was the basis for D and trimming; V, J and clone size are from that table. The repertoire holds 250,000 or so clones, with around 88% as singletons. V was pared by 7 bases and J by 8 bases, with 10 bases of the junction left unmatched. Per germline, CDR1 MNHEY and CDR2 SMNVEV (reference sequence). This CDR3 contains 14 residues. The receptor comes from a man aged 80 or over with acute or convalescent COVID-19. The sequencing input was peripheral blood. The chain joins TRBV27 to TRBJ2-1; 8 nucleotides align to TRBD1. The CDR3 is CASTLAQGAHEQFF. The CDR3 DNA reads as TGTGCCAGCACCCTAGCTCAGGGGGCCCATGAGCAGTTCTTC.